The subject of this entry is one T cell receptor beta chain. The target antigen is unknown. An assay was performed, and its level was deep. The authors' processing: ImmunoSEQ output held junction-only sequences without quality scores, so filtering differed. The data were produced by immunoSEQ multiplex PCR, yet TCRdb's version contains in-frame clones alone and is incomplete. D and trimming come from the DNA, and the V and J calls and clone size come from that table. The table has about 2.3 million clones, just over 90% seen once. There are 12 residues in the CDR3. Trimming at V came to 3 bases and at J to 13 bases, leaving 6 bases not matched to a gene. Germline V gene data show CDR1 as SGDLS and CDR2 as YYNGEE. This sample was included in a study of shared clonotypes between healthy human individuals. Study results and limitations: The generation probabilities recorded for non-shared clonotypes fell below those of clonotypes shared by all four donors. The expectation was that sequencing depth would affect clonotype sharing among donors.

The chain recombines TRBV9 with TRBJ1-4; 7 positions agree with TRBD1. Sequencing input: naive CD4+ T cells from PBMCs. Subset specified: CD45RA+ positively selected. The TCR comes from a man between 18 and 29 years old in good health. Some clones in this sample may be carry-over from other donors' samples. CDR3 sequence reads: CASSAGGTALFF. CDR3 in DNA: TGTGCCAGCAGCGCTGGGGGGACAGCACTGTTTTTT.